This T cell receptor beta chain comes out of a study of graft-versus-host responses after intestinal transplantation. CDR1 is SGHDT, CDR2 YYEEEE, per germline. The CDR3 consists of 15 residues. Deletions cut 0 bases from V and 2 bases from J, with 11 bases between. Profiling relied on immunoSEQ multiplex PCR, and the TCRdb table lists in-frame clones only, not all of them. The sample yields 20,000 to 25,000 clones, around 38% seen once. Plates contained about 200,000 CFSE-labeled responder cells and about 200,000 irradiated, violet-dye-labeled stimulator cells. Sample: alloreactive CD8+ T cells from a mixed lymphocyte reaction culture, taken before intestinal transplant. The subset here: CFSE-low proliferating T cells sorted from approximately six-day pre-transplant mixed lymphocyte reaction (GvH or HvG direction). This chain uses TRBV5-6 with TRBJ2-5, with D possibly matching TRBD1 (7 bases). This TCR derives from a human patient who received an intestinal transplant. CDR3 coding DNA: TGTGCCAGCAGCTTGGCAGGGGGACTTCAAGAGACCCAGTACTTC. Translated: CASSLAGGLQETQYF.